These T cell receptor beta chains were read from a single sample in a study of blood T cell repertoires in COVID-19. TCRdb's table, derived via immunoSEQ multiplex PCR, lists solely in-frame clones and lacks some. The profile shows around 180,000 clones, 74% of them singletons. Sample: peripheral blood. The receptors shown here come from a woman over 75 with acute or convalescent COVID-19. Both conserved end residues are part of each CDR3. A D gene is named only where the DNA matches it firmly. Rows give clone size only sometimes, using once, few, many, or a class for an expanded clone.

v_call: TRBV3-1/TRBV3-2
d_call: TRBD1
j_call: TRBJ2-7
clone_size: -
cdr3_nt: TGTGCCAGCAGCCGACAGGGGGCCTCCGAGCAGTACTTC
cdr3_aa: CASSRQGASEQYF

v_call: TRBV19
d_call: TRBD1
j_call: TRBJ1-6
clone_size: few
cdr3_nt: TGTGCCAGCCAGGGCGGGACAGAAAATTCACCCCTCCACTTT
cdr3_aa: CASQGGTENSPLHF

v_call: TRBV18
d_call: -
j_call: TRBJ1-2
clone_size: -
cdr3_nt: TGTGCCAGCTCACCGGGGGGGGACTATGGCTACACCTTC
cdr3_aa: CASSPGGDYGYTF

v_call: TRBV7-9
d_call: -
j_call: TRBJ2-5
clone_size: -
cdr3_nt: TGTGCCAGCAGCTTAGCGGCAGAGACCCAGTACTTC
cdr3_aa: CASSLAAETQYF

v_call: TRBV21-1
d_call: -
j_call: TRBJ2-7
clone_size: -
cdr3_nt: TGTGCCAGCAGCAACCTAGCGGGAGGTCCCCACGAGCAGTACTTC
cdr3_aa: CASSNLAGGPHEQYF

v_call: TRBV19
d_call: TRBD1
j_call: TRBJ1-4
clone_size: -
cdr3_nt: TGTGCCAGGCCTCCGGACAGGGGGGCGGTAACTAATGAAAAACTGTTTTTT
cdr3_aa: CARPPDRGAVTNEKLFF

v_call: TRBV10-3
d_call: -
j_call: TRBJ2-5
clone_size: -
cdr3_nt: TGTGCCATCAGTGAGTCTTTAAGGGGCGATCAAGAGACCCAGTACTTC
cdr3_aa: CAISESLRGDQETQYF

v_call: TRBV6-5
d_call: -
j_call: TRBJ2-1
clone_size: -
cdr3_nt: TGTGCCAGCAGAAGAGCGACAGGTGGGGATGAGCAGTTCTTC
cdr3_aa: CASRRATGGDEQFF

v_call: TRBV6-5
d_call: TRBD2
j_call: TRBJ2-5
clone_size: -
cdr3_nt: TGTGCCAGCAGTTACAGTACTAGCGGGAGTTTAGAGACCCAGTACTTC
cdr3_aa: CASSYSTSGSLETQYF

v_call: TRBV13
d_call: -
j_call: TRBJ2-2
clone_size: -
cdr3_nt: TGTGCCAGCAGCTTAAGTGGGAGACGACCCACCGGGGAGCTGTTTTTT
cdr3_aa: CASSLSGRRPTGELFF

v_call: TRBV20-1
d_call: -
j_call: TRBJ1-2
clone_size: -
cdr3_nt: TGCAGTGCTAGTCCCGTCCAGGGCTATGGCTACACCTTC
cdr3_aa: CSASPVQGYGYTF